This T cell receptor beta chain was sequenced for a study of T cells after posttransplantation cyclophosphamide. Cyclophosphamide on days +3 and +4 followed busulfan-fludarabine conditioning and a marrow graft. Germline CDR1 SGHDT, CDR2 YYEEEE. V shed 4 bases and J shed 1 base, with 11 bases lying between them. CDR3 size: 14 residues. Study-wide points: After PTCy, TRB diversity resembled that of CNI/methotrexate controls. Donor CD8+ memory clones often dominated recipient blood repertoires at later times. Tissue-infiltrating T cells from skin or gut overlapped little with blood T cells.

TCRdb keeps only in-frame clones here, not all; method: immunoSEQ multiplex PCR. There are fewer than 25,000 clones in the sample; roughly nine tenths occur only once, and roughly 12% lies in the top ten. As for this clone: Antigen unknown.

The clonotype originates from a female patient aged 30 to 40 who received an allogeneic stem cell transplant from an unrelated donor, was CMV-positive, and had no GVHD. The T cells may partly be graft donor cells. The input for sequencing was PBMCs, taken after allogeneic stem cell transplant with posttransplant cyclophosphamide. The V call is TRBV5-6, the J call TRBJ1-1, with TRBD1 as a possible D gene (6 bases). The CDR3 protein is CASSLGQPNTEAFF. The CDR3 nucleotides are TGTGCCAGCAGCCTCGGACAGCCGAACACTGAAGCTTTCTTT. Full variable domain (outside the CDR3, taken from reference TRBV5-6 and TRBJ1-1): DAGVTQSPTHLIKTRGQQVTLRCSPKSGHDTVSWYQQALGQGPQFIFQYYEEEERQRGNFPDRFSGHQFPNYSSELNVNALLLGDSALYLCASSLGQPNTEAFFGQGTRLTVV.